This T cell receptor beta chain was captured in a study of T cells in Graves' hyperthyroidism and ophthalmopathy. Background on the study: Before treatment of any kind, peripheral blood was taken at initial diagnosis. Regarding the study as a whole: Blood also showed most of the thyroid clonotypes that were expanded above 0.001.

RNA transcripts were the template for amplifying TCR beta CDR3 regions. The primer set for the first-round RT-PCR of the TCR CDR3 was HTBI. TCRdb re-analysed the multiplex PCR reads in MiXCR, keeping a single row per CDR3 protein. The table has hundreds of thousands of distinct CDR3 sequences, around 15% seen once. V shed 2 bases and J shed 2 bases, with 8 bases lying between them. Per the germline V gene, CDR1 is SQVTM and CDR2 is ANQGSEA. This CDR3 is built from 13 residues. This clonotype was seen many times. Its antigen remains unknown. Material for sequencing was blood. The chain couples TRBV29-1 to TRBJ2-3; D not resolved. The TCR originated in a woman aged 18-30 years with Graves' hyperthyroidism. CDR3: CSVEMGNTDTQYF. CDR3 bases: TGCAGCGTTGAAATGGGCAACACAGATACGCAGTATTTT.